Presented here are 2 T cell receptor beta chains from one specimen sequenced in a study of regulatory T cells in long-lasting Graves disease. Libraries of TCR beta came from iRepertoire HTBI primers plus Arm-PCR of CDR3 regions. TCRdb re-analysed the multiplex PCR reads in MiXCR, keeping a single row per CDR3 protein. The table has about 300,000 distinct CDR3 sequences, roughly a fifth seen once; the top ten hold 56%. Sample time point: persistent/refractory GD, antithyroid drugs over 5 years with positive TRAb. RNA from PBMCs was the source of the TCR library. Specimen: peripheral blood mononuclear cells (PBMCs), collected when the disease was refractory, from a patient treated with antithyroid drugs. These receptors originate from a female donor with Graves disease.

This chain uses TRBV11-2 with TRBJ1-1; a possible D gene is TRBD1 (5 bases). The CDR3 totals 14 residues. V lost 0 bases to trimming and J lost 8 bases, with 13 bases between them. Germline lookup yields CDR1 SGHAT and CDR2 FQNNGV. CDR3 residues: CASSLDPQDREAFF. DNA of the CDR3: TGTGCCAGCAGCTTAGATCCACAGGATAGGGAAGCTTTCTTT.

This chain's CDR3 is CASSFSQVAYEQYF. Written as DNA, the CDR3 is TGTGCCAGCAGCTTTTCCCAGGTAGCCTACGAGCAGTACTTC. The chain has TRBV11-1 and TRBJ2-7; no firm D call. V shed 3 bases and J shed 2 bases, with 11 bases lying between them. The CDR3 contains 14 residues. The germline CDR1 and CDR2 sequences are SGHAT and FQDESV (reference sequence).